This TCR beta chain was found in a study of blood T cell repertoires in COVID-19. V lost 0 bases to trimming and J lost 5 bases; unmatched junction nucleotides: 9. The CDR3 extends over 16 amino acids. Per the germline V gene, CDR1 is GTSNPN and CDR2 is SVGIG (reference sequence). Repertoires were generated with immunoSEQ multiplex PCR, while TCRdb's copy carries only in-frame clones and drops some. The data show tens of thousands of clones, about 83% seen once. The chain carries TRBV30 and TRBJ1-2, with 10 bases fitting TRBD1. The material sequenced was peripheral blood. This clonotype was obtained from a man older than 75 with acute or convalescent COVID-19. The CDR3 loop is CAWSVSLGDRGYGYTF. The DNA for the CDR3 is TGTGCCTGGAGTGTATCTTTGGGGGACAGGGGTTATGGCTACACCTTC.